One and the same sample provided the 5 T cell receptor beta chains below, sequenced in a study of OX40 agonist ivuxolimab in advanced cancers. Method: immunoSEQ multiplex PCR; TCRdb's copy keeps in-frame clones and lacks some. The repertoire includes 2,000 or so clones, 73% of them detected once, and roughly a third sits in the top ten. This sample comprised CD4+ or CD8+ T cells sorted from blood, obtained in a trial of the OX40 agonist ivuxolimab. All receptors come from an adult with an advanced solid tumor such as melanoma, head and neck, liver or kidney cancer.

The chain uses TRBV6-1 and TRBJ2-3; TRBD2 matches 11 bases. The length of the CDR3 is 15 residues. Trimming took 6 bases from V and 2 from J; bases not matched to a gene: 4. CDR1 MNHNS and CDR2 SASEGT come from the germline V gene. The CDR3 reads CASRRLAGITDTQYF. The CDR3 DNA reads as TGTGCCAGCAGAAGACTAGCGGGGATCACAGATACGCAGTATTTT.

The gene calls are TRBV11-2 and TRBJ2-6; D unresolved. Germline assignment: CDR1 SGHAT and CDR2 FQNNGV. The CDR3 loop spans 18 amino acids. The V end was cut by 3 bases, the J end by 5 bases, with 20 bases between. CDR3 DNA sequence: TGTGCCAGCAGCTTTCGAATCAAGCAACAAAGTCGGGCCAACGTCCTGACTTTC. Protein product: CASSFRIKQQSRANVLTF.

The chain combines TRBV19 with TRBJ2-1; D is undetermined. V lost 0 bases, J lost 4 bases, and 4 bases lay in between. Germline lookup yields CDR1 LNHDA and CDR2 SQIVND (reference sequence). This CDR3 has 13 residues. CDR3 bases: TGTGCCAGTAGTATAGATGTGTACAATGAGCAGTTCTTC. This codes for CASSIDVYNEQFF.

This chain links TRBV4-2 with TRBJ2-3, with 9 bases identical to TRBD2. CDR1 LGHNA and CDR2 YNFKEQ come from the germline V gene. V shed 1 base, J shed 5 bases, and the junction held 7 bases outside the gene matches. The CDR3 is made up of 16 amino acids. For the CDR3, the DNA is TGTGCCAGCAGCCAAGGGCGGGGGGGCCTGGGAGATACGCAGTATTTT. It translates to CASSQGRGGLGDTQYF.

The chain joins TRBV5-6 to TRBJ2-3; maybe TRBD1 (6 bases). V was trimmed by 1 base and J by 3 bases, leaving 12 bases between them. The CDR3 covers 15 residues. Germline V CDR1 and CDR2: SGHDT, YYEEEE. CDR3 in amino acids: CASSLIGTGTDTQYF. The CDR3 DNA reads as TGTGCCAGCAGCTTGATTGGAACAGGGACAGATACGCAGTATTTT.